This TCR beta chain was documented in a study of cytomegalovirus exposure and HLA in healthy donors. The PCR was carried out with 60 Vbeta primers and 13 Jbeta primers. TCRdb keeps only in-frame clones here, not all; method: immunoSEQ multiplex PCR. The table has 90,000 to 120,000 clones, roughly 80% seen once; the top ten hold about 2.2%. The count of this clone is one. What it binds is unknown. The germline V gene encodes CDR1 SGHDN and CDR2 FVKESK. The CDR3 contains 15 residues. Trimming shortened V by 0 bases and J by 3 bases, and 11 bases separated the two germline ends. Study-level points and caveats: A later analysis linked a missense variant in DCLRE1C to the trimming of TCR beta V and J genes. There was a cluster of highly shared sequence variants that was likely a sequencing artifact.

This TCR derives from a man younger than 40 in good health and CMV-seronegative. The sequencing sample was made of PBMCs. This rearrangement joins TRBV14 to TRBJ1-1, with a possible D match to TRBD1 (5 bases). In nucleotides, the CDR3 is TGTGCCAGCAGCCAAGATGACAGACGCTACACTGAAGCTTTCTTT. This encodes CASSQDDRRYTEAFF.